Listed below are T cell receptor beta chains from one sample, sequenced in a study of cytomegalovirus exposure and HLA in healthy donors. The data were produced by immunoSEQ multiplex PCR, yet TCRdb's version contains in-frame clones alone and is incomplete. The sample has just over 150,000 clones; roughly 80% are singletons. What was sequenced was PBMCs. The receptors originated from a female donor in good health and CMV-seronegative. The CDR3 runs from the conserved cysteine through the conserved F or W. Fields, in order: CDR3 length, clone size, V gene, D gene, J gene, CDR3 DNA, CDR3 protein. A D gene is named only where the DNA matches it firmly. Size is stated for part of the rows, as once, few or many counts, or as a class when the clone is expanded.

cdr3_length: 16
clone_size: -
v_call: TRBV5-6
d_call: TRBD1
j_call: TRBJ1-4
cdr3_nt: TGTGCCAGCAGCAGAAGGAACAGGGGGCAATGGGAAAAACTGTTTTTT
cdr3_aa: CASSRRNRGQWEKLFF

cdr3_length: 15
clone_size: -
v_call: TRBV25-1
d_call: TRBD1
j_call: TRBJ1-1
cdr3_nt: TGTGCCAGCAGTAGCCTTGGACAGGGGTTGACTGAAGCTTTCTTT
cdr3_aa: CASSSLGQGLTEAFF

cdr3_length: 13
clone_size: -
v_call: TRBV30
d_call: -
j_call: TRBJ1-6
cdr3_nt: TGTGCCTGGAGTGGCTATCGGAATTCACCCCTCCACTTT
cdr3_aa: CAWSGYRNSPLHF

cdr3_length: 13
clone_size: -
v_call: TRBV7-2
d_call: TRBD1
j_call: TRBJ1-2
cdr3_nt: TGTGCCAGCAGTCTAGGACAGGGCTCCGGCTACACCTTC
cdr3_aa: CASSLGQGSGYTF

cdr3_length: 13
clone_size: few
v_call: TRBV2
d_call: TRBD1
j_call: TRBJ2-1
cdr3_nt: TGTGCCAGCAGTCGACAGGGGGGGAGTGAGCAGTTCTTC
cdr3_aa: CASSRQGGSEQFF

cdr3_length: 14
clone_size: -
v_call: TRBV11-3
d_call: -
j_call: TRBJ2-2
cdr3_nt: TGTGCCAGCAGCTTCCTGACCAGCGGCGGGGAGCTGTTTTTT
cdr3_aa: CASSFLTSGGELFF

cdr3_length: 15
clone_size: once
v_call: TRBV10-3
d_call: TRBD2
j_call: TRBJ2-1
cdr3_nt: TGTGCCATCAGTCAGAGCGGGAGCTCCTACAATGAGCAGTTCTTC
cdr3_aa: CAISQSGSSYNEQFF

cdr3_length: 15
clone_size: once
v_call: TRBV4-1
d_call: -
j_call: TRBJ1-5
cdr3_nt: TGCGCCAGCAGCCAAGGATCCCAGGGGCACCAGCCCCAGCATTTT
cdr3_aa: CASSQGSQGHQPQHF

cdr3_length: 16
clone_size: -
v_call: TRBV10-3
d_call: TRBD2
j_call: TRBJ2-3
cdr3_nt: TGTGCCATCAACCGGGGGACTAGCGGGGGCACAGATACGCAGTATTTT
cdr3_aa: CAINRGTSGGTDTQYF

cdr3_length: 16
clone_size: once
v_call: TRBV19
d_call: TRBD2
j_call: TRBJ2-3
cdr3_nt: TGTGCCAGTAGTATAGGGACTAGCGGGACGGCAGATACGCAGTATTTT
cdr3_aa: CASSIGTSGTADTQYF

cdr3_length: 13
clone_size: once
v_call: TRBV30
d_call: -
j_call: TRBJ1-1
cdr3_nt: TGTGCCTGGAGTGTTCGGGGGAGCACTGAAGCTTTCTTT
cdr3_aa: CAWSVRGSTEAFF

cdr3_length: 13
clone_size: -
v_call: TRBV6-6
d_call: TRBD1
j_call: TRBJ1-3
cdr3_nt: TGTGCCAGCAGTCAGGGGGCTGGAAACACCATATATTTT
cdr3_aa: CASSQGAGNTIYF

cdr3_length: 14
clone_size: -
v_call: TRBV5-1
d_call: -
j_call: TRBJ2-7
cdr3_nt: TGCGCCAGCAGCTTGGCGACCCATTATGGGCAGCAGTACTTC
cdr3_aa: CASSLATHYGQQYF

cdr3_length: 15
clone_size: -
v_call: TRBV5-4
d_call: -
j_call: TRBJ2-3
cdr3_nt: TGTGCCAGCAGCGACATGCCAGGGGGGAAGGACACGCAGTATTTT
cdr3_aa: CASSDMPGGKDTQYF

cdr3_length: 12
clone_size: once
v_call: TRBV19
d_call: -
j_call: TRBJ1-2
cdr3_nt: TGTGCCAGTAGTATAGGGGAGTATGGCTACACCTTC
cdr3_aa: CASSIGEYGYTF

cdr3_length: 15
clone_size: -
v_call: TRBV18
d_call: -
j_call: TRBJ1-1
cdr3_nt: TGTGCCAGCTCACTATTACAGGGCATGAACACTGAAGCTTTCTTT
cdr3_aa: CASSLLQGMNTEAFF

cdr3_length: 14
clone_size: -
v_call: TRBV7-2
d_call: -
j_call: TRBJ2-7
cdr3_nt: TGTGCCAGCAGCTTAGGGGCCAGGTCCTACGAGCAGTACTTC
cdr3_aa: CASSLGARSYEQYF

cdr3_length: 15
clone_size: -
v_call: TRBV4-1
d_call: TRBD2
j_call: TRBJ2-7
cdr3_nt: TGCGCCAGCAGCCTAGGGGCTAGCGGGAGCCACGAGCAGTACTTC
cdr3_aa: CASSLGASGSHEQYF

cdr3_length: 16
clone_size: -
v_call: TRBV5-1
d_call: TRBD1
j_call: TRBJ2-1
cdr3_nt: TGCGCCAGCAGCTTCGGACAGGTAGAAGGGTTTCTTGAGCAGTTCTTC
cdr3_aa: CASSFGQVEGFLEQFF

cdr3_length: 15
clone_size: -
v_call: TRBV9
d_call: TRBD1
j_call: TRBJ2-7
cdr3_nt: TGTGCCAGCAGCGCCTCCGGGACAGGGCCCTACGAGCAGTACTTC
cdr3_aa: CASSASGTGPYEQYF

cdr3_length: 15
clone_size: -
v_call: TRBV12-5
d_call: TRBD2
j_call: TRBJ2-7
cdr3_nt: TGTGCTAGTGGTTTGCCCGGGGGGGGTATGTACGAGCAGTACTTC
cdr3_aa: CASGLPGGGMYEQYF

cdr3_length: 11
clone_size: -
v_call: TRBV2
d_call: -
j_call: TRBJ1-1
cdr3_nt: TGTGCCAGCAGGGCGACAGCTGAAGCTTTCTTT
cdr3_aa: CASRATAEAFF

cdr3_length: 15
clone_size: -
v_call: TRBV19
d_call: -
j_call: TRBJ1-5
cdr3_nt: TGTGCCAGTCGGGTCAGAGGGTCTAGCAATCAGCCCCAGCATTTT
cdr3_aa: CASRVRGSSNQPQHF

cdr3_length: 15
clone_size: -
v_call: TRBV10-3
d_call: TRBD1
j_call: TRBJ1-2
cdr3_nt: TGTGCCATCAGTGAGTCGACAGGGGGTAGGTTTGGCTACACCTTC
cdr3_aa: CAISESTGGRFGYTF

cdr3_length: 14
clone_size: -
v_call: TRBV2
d_call: -
j_call: TRBJ2-7
cdr3_nt: TGTGCCAGCAGTGAACAGGGTACTTCCTACGAGCAGTACTTC
cdr3_aa: CASSEQGTSYEQYF

cdr3_length: 14
clone_size: -
v_call: TRBV6-6
d_call: -
j_call: TRBJ1-2
cdr3_nt: TGTGCCAGCAGTTACTCGACACCGAACTATGGCTACACCTTC
cdr3_aa: CASSYSTPNYGYTF

cdr3_length: 17
clone_size: -
v_call: TRBV11-2
d_call: TRBD2
j_call: TRBJ2-3
cdr3_nt: TGTGCCAGCAGCCCCCGGGGTAGGCGGGGGGGCCTAGATACGCAGTATTTT
cdr3_aa: CASSPRGRRGGLDTQYF

cdr3_length: 18
clone_size: -
v_call: TRBV2
d_call: -
j_call: TRBJ2-6
cdr3_nt: TGTGCCAGCAGTGATACAGGGGCAGGGAGGATAGGGGCCAACGTCCTGACTTTC
cdr3_aa: CASSDTGAGRIGANVLTF

cdr3_length: 17
clone_size: -
v_call: TRBV5-4
d_call: TRBD1
j_call: TRBJ1-4
cdr3_nt: TGTGCCAGCAGCACCGGGACAGGGGTGGGAACTAATGAAAAACTGTTTTTT
cdr3_aa: CASSTGTGVGTNEKLFF

cdr3_length: 14
clone_size: -
v_call: TRBV5-1
d_call: TRBD1
j_call: TRBJ1-1
cdr3_nt: TGCGCCAGCAGCTCAGGACAGGGGCGGGGGCAAGCTTTCTTT
cdr3_aa: CASSSGQGRGQAFF

cdr3_length: 16
clone_size: -
v_call: TRBV5-4
d_call: TRBD2
j_call: TRBJ2-3
cdr3_nt: TGTGCCAGCAGCTTACCAGCGGGGGTGAGCACAGATACGCAGTATTTT
cdr3_aa: CASSLPAGVSTDTQYF

cdr3_length: 13
clone_size: -
v_call: TRBV10-3
d_call: TRBD1
j_call: TRBJ1-2
cdr3_nt: TGTGCCATCAGTACAGGGGGGGACTATGGCTACACCTTC
cdr3_aa: CAISTGGDYGYTF

cdr3_length: 14
clone_size: -
v_call: TRBV25-1
d_call: -
j_call: TRBJ2-7
cdr3_nt: TGTGCCAGCAGTGAATATAACGGGGGTCGGGAGCAGTACTTC
cdr3_aa: CASSEYNGGREQYF

cdr3_length: 16
clone_size: few
v_call: TRBV6-4
d_call: TRBD1
j_call: TRBJ2-3
cdr3_nt: TGTGCCAGCAGTGGCGATGGGACAGGGGGACCAGATACGCAGTATTTT
cdr3_aa: CASSGDGTGGPDTQYF

cdr3_length: 16
clone_size: -
v_call: TRBV10-1
d_call: TRBD1
j_call: TRBJ2-1
cdr3_nt: TGCGCCAGCAGTGACCTCGTCGGACAGGGTCGCAATGAGCAGTTCTTC
cdr3_aa: CASSDLVGQGRNEQFF

cdr3_length: 15
clone_size: -
v_call: TRBV5-6
d_call: -
j_call: TRBJ1-1
cdr3_nt: TGTGCCAGCAGCTCCAGACAGAACATGAACACTGAAGCTTTCTTT
cdr3_aa: CASSSRQNMNTEAFF

cdr3_length: 13
clone_size: -
v_call: TRBV19
d_call: TRBD1
j_call: TRBJ2-3
cdr3_nt: TGTGCCAGCCGGGACAGCACCACAGATACGCAGTATTTT
cdr3_aa: CASRDSTTDTQYF

cdr3_length: 15
clone_size: few
v_call: TRBV30
d_call: -
j_call: TRBJ2-5
cdr3_nt: TGTGCCTGGAGTGTATTGGACAGAGACTACAAGACCCAGTACTTC
cdr3_aa: CAWSVLDRDYKTQYF

cdr3_length: 17
clone_size: -
v_call: TRBV6-1
d_call: TRBD2
j_call: TRBJ2-1
cdr3_nt: TGTGCCAGCAGTGACCTCAGGACTAGCGGGAGAGGTAATGAGCAGTTCTTC
cdr3_aa: CASSDLRTSGRGNEQFF

cdr3_length: 15
clone_size: -
v_call: TRBV21-1
d_call: -
j_call: TRBJ1-5
cdr3_nt: TGTGCCAGCAGCAAGGATCCGGGGGGCAATCAGCCCCAGCATTTT
cdr3_aa: CASSKDPGGNQPQHF

cdr3_length: 15
clone_size: -
v_call: TRBV27
d_call: -
j_call: TRBJ1-4
cdr3_nt: TGTGCCAGCAGTTTATCGTACTCGACTAATGAAAAACTGTTTTTT
cdr3_aa: CASSLSYSTNEKLFF

cdr3_length: 17
clone_size: -
v_call: TRBV2
d_call: -
j_call: TRBJ1-1
cdr3_nt: TGTGCCAGCAGTGAAAATAGGGGAGGAGGTGGTGTGACTGAAGCTTTCTTT
cdr3_aa: CASSENRGGGGVTEAFF